This is a list of T cell receptor beta chains from one sample in a study of blood T cells in healthy people across ages. TCRdb ran MiXCR on the 5' RACE reads and lists one entry per CDR3 protein. The sample records fewer than 750,000 distinct CDR3 sequences, around 48% being singletons. The specimen was blood. These receptors all come from a man older than 75 in good health. Each CDR3 is given with its conserved first and last residue. A D gene is named only where the DNA matches it firmly. Clone sizes are given selectively: once, few, many, or a class where the clone is expanded.

J gene	clone size	D gene	V gene	CDR3 protein	CDR3 DNA
TRBJ2-7	few	-	TRBV6-5	CASKPSAVHEQYF	TGTGCCAGCAAACCTTCCGCGGTCCACGAGCAGTACTTC
TRBJ2-1	-	TRBD2	TRBV18	CASSPMLAGGNYNEQFF	TGTGCCAGCTCACCAATGCTAGCGGGGGGTAACTACAATGAGCAGTTCTTC
TRBJ2-5	-	TRBD1	TRBV29-1	CSGGTGQGETQYF	TGCAGCGGAGGGACAGGTCAAGGGGAGACCCAGTACTTC
TRBJ2-7	-	TRBD1	TRBV7-7	CASSLGTGDHEQYF	TGTGCTAGCAGCTTAGGGACAGGGGACCACGAGCAGTACTTC
TRBJ2-1	-	TRBD2	TRBV3-1	CASSQWTSGNYNEQFF	TGTGCCAGCAGCCAATGGACTAGCGGGAATTACAATGAGCAGTTCTTC
TRBJ2-7	many	-	TRBV6-5	CATPPFGLHYEQYF	TGTGCCACCCCACCCTTCGGACTTCACTACGAGCAGTACTTC
TRBJ1-2	-	-	TRBV12-3/TRBV12-4	CASSQSPDLGYTF	TGTGCCAGCAGTCAGAGTCCGGATCTCGGCTACACCTTC
TRBJ2-7	-	TRBD2	TRBV24-1	CARTRTSGSYEQYF	TGTGCCAGGACCCGGACTAGCGGGTCCTACGAGCAGTACTTC
TRBJ2-5	-	-	TRBV7-9	CVTLPQGGQETQYF	TGTGTCACGCTTCCACAGGGAGGGCAAGAGACCCAGTACTTC
TRBJ2-1	-	TRBD2	TRBV4-3	CASSQEVRGLASYNEQFF	TGCGCCAGCAGCCAAGAAGTCAGGGGACTAGCATCCTACAATGAGCAGTTCTTC
TRBJ1-2	-	-	TRBV20-1	CSATKTGNYGYTF	TGCAGTGCTACAAAGACAGGAAACTATGGCTACACCTTC
TRBJ1-5	few	-	TRBV7-2	CASSLDRAYQPQHF	TGTGCCAGCAGCTTAGACAGGGCGTATCAGCCCCAGCATTTT
TRBJ1-6	-	-	TRBV20-1	CSARDREHSPLHF	TGCAGTGCTAGAGATCGAGAGCATTCACCCCTCCACTTT
TRBJ2-1	-	TRBD2	TRBV11-2	CASGGTSGSNEQFF	TGTGCCAGCGGAGGGACTAGCGGGAGCAATGAGCAGTTCTTC
TRBJ2-4	-	-	TRBV7-8	CASSSPTKGGKSIQYF	TGTGCCAGCAGCTCCCCAACCAAAGGGGGGAAGAGCATTCAGTACTTC
TRBJ2-7	few	TRBD2	TRBV20-1	CSARVLSGSAEQYF	TGCAGTGCTAGAGTGCTTAGCGGGAGTGCCGAGCAGTACTTC
TRBJ2-5	-	TRBD1	TRBV20-1	CSANRDRGWEQYF	TGCAGTGCAAACCGGGACAGGGGGTGGGAGCAGTACTTC
TRBJ1-2	-	-	TRBV6-2/TRBV6-3	CASKGDNGYTF	TGTGCCAGCAAAGGAGACAATGGCTACACCTTC
TRBJ2-7	-	-	TRBV7-3	CASSLSDLNEQYF	TGTGCCAGCAGCTTATCCGATTTAAACGAGCAGTACTTC
TRBJ1-2	-	TRBD1	TRBV24-1	CATSDVGQFYGYTF	TGTGCCACCAGTGACGTGGGACAGTTCTATGGCTACACCTTC
TRBJ2-1	-	TRBD2	TRBV20-1	CSAASGTSLEQFF	TGCAGTGCAGCTAGCGGGACCTCTCTTGAGCAGTTCTTC
TRBJ1-6	-	-	TRBV5-1	CASSPNGGYSPLHF	TGCGCCAGCAGCCCAAACGGGGGGTATTCACCCCTCCACTTT
TRBJ1-6	many	-	TRBV6-5	CASSYSSSLAEVSYNSPLHF	TGTGCCAGCAGTTACTCGAGTTCATTGGCGGAAGTCTCCTATAATTCACCCCTCCACTTT
TRBJ2-5	once	-	TRBV29-1	CSVPIGETQYF	TGCAGCGTTCCCATTGGGGAGACCCAGTACTTC
TRBJ2-5	-	-	TRBV3-1	CASSLTGPQETQYF	TGTGCCAGCAGCCTAACGGGTCCGCAAGAGACCCAGTACTTC
TRBJ2-1	-	TRBD2	TRBV7-3	CASSLTSRSYNEQFF	TGTGCCAGCAGCTTGACTAGCAGGAGCTACAATGAGCAGTTCTTC
TRBJ2-1	-	-	TRBV5-1	CASSLAGTSAVNEQFF	TGCGCCAGCAGCTTGGCGGGGACATCAGCTGTCAATGAGCAGTTCTTC
TRBJ2-7	many	-	TRBV6-6	CASSYSNRGGEQYF	TGTGCCAGCAGTTACTCGAACCGGGGTGGCGAGCAGTACTTC
TRBJ2-5	-	-	TRBV7-9	CASSWRGKVGTQYF	TGTGCCAGCAGTTGGAGGGGAAAAGTCGGGACCCAGTACTTC
TRBJ1-5	-	-	TRBV20-1	CSAIGGSPSLGNQPQHF	TGCAGTGCCATTGGAGGGAGCCCTTCTCTGGGCAATCAGCCCCAGCATTTT
TRBJ1-5	-	TRBD1	TRBV5-1	CASSLEEQGNQPQHF	TGCGCCAGCAGCTTGGAGGAACAGGGGAATCAGCCCCAGCATTTT
TRBJ2-7	-	-	TRBV6-6	CASSYAGGVEGYEQYF	TGTGCCAGCAGTTACGCCGGAGGGGTGGAGGGCTACGAGCAGTACTTC
TRBJ2-1	-	-	TRBV7-2	CASSLDRGKLDEQFF	TGTGCCAGCAGCCTTGATAGGGGGAAGCTGGATGAGCAGTTCTTC